The 32 T cell receptor beta chains listed next were all sequenced from one sample in a study of blood T cell repertoires in COVID-19. Clones were read by immunoSEQ multiplex PCR, and TCRdb kept only the in-frame ones, dropping some. This sample carries 350,000 to 550,000 clones, 75% to 90% of them seen once, and the ten largest clones take 0.9% to 1.2%. Sample: PBMCs or T cells enriched from blood (not recorded which). The receptors stem from a man aged 25 to 40 who had recovered from COVID-19.

The V call is TRBV19, the J call TRBJ2-5, with D perhaps matching TRBD2 (5 bases). Looked up from germline, CDR1 is LNHDA and CDR2 is SQIVND (reference sequence). The CDR3 covers 13 residues. The V and J ends lost 5 bases and 1 base respectively, with 8 bases between them. This CDR3 reads CASSLGIQETQYF. For the CDR3, the DNA is TGTGCCAGTAGTCTCGGGATCCAAGAGACCCAGTACTTC.

This chain joins TRBV5-5 and TRBJ2-7; D remains ambiguous. CDR3 length equals 14 residues. V was clipped by 4 bases and J by 3 bases, with 14 bases between them. CDR1 is SGHKS and CDR2 is YYEKEE in the germline V gene (reference sequence). In DNA form, the CDR3 reads TGTGCCAGCAGCCCGGGTCTAACCATCTACGAGCAGTACTTC. It codes for CASSPGLTIYEQYF.

J is TRBJ1-1 and V is TRBV3-1 (or the pseudogene TRBV3-2); 7 nucleotides align to TRBD1. Germline V CDR1 and CDR2: LGHDT, YNNKEL (reference sequence). There are 13 residues in the CDR3. After removal of 7 bases from V and 3 bases from J, the junction contained 5 bases not matched to a gene. The chain's CDR3 is CASTPTGDTEAFF. CDR3 DNA sequence: TGTGCCAGCACCCCCACAGGGGACACTGAAGCTTTCTTT.

J is TRBJ2-7 and V is TRBV28; 13 bases map to TRBD2. Germline lookup yields CDR1 MDHEN and CDR2 SYDVKM. V gave up 4 bases and J gave up 3 bases; unmatched junction bases: 27. The CDR3 has 23 residues. The CDR3 sequence: CASSSTWGTRGTSGTVQNYEQYF. The DNA of the CDR3 is TGTGCCAGCAGTTCCACCTGGGGAACAAGAGGGACTAGCGGGACCGTTCAGAACTACGAGCAGTACTTC.

This clone is a singleton in its sample. This chain uses TRBV30 with TRBJ1-5; weak D call: TRBD1 (6 bases). CDR3 length: 11 residues. Germline V gene sequence: CDR1 GTSNPN, CDR2 SVGIG (reference sequence). Trimming removed 4 bases from V and 8 bases from J, with 9 bases in between. The CDR3 DNA follows: TGTGCCTGGAACAGGGTGGAGCCCCAGCATTTT. This gives the protein CAWNRVEPQHF.

The CDR3 region is CASGTGTSGRATYNEQFF. Written as DNA, the CDR3 is TGTGCTAGTGGCACCGGGACTAGCGGGCGAGCCACCTACAATGAGCAGTTCTTC. The chain has TRBV12-5 and TRBJ2-1; TRBD2 matches 12 bases. The CDR3 has 18 amino acids. Losses at the gene ends were 6 bases for V and 2 bases for J; bases not matched to a gene: 11. Per the germline V gene, CDR1 is LGHNT and CDR2 is FRNRAP.

The chain carries TRBV28 and TRBJ2-2; TRBD2 matches at 13 bases. The CDR3 has 17 residues. Germline V gene data show CDR1 as MDHEN and CDR2 as SYDVKM. Trimming took 6 bases from V and 1 from J; bases not matched to a gene: 5. The CDR3 sequence: CASSPRTSGRNTGELFF. The CDR3, as DNA: TGTGCCAGCAGCCCCAGGACTAGCGGGAGGAACACCGGGGAGCTGTTTTTT.

V usage is TRBV11-2 and J usage is TRBJ1-2; the match to TRBD1 covers 7 bases. CDR3 length equals 17 residues. Trimming removed 3 bases from V and 2 bases from J; junction bases left unmatched: 12. CDR1 is SGHAT, CDR2 FQNNGV, per germline. CDR3 sequence: CASSFGFPRQGNYGYTF. In DNA, the CDR3 is TGTGCCAGCAGCTTTGGATTCCCGAGACAGGGAAACTATGGCTACACCTTC.

In its sample, this clone was seen many times. This sequence joins TRBV27 and TRBJ1-5; 9 positions match TRBD1. Germline trimming cut 3 bases from V and 2 bases from J; bases unmatched to any gene: 11. The germline V gene encodes CDR1 MNHEY and CDR2 SMNVEV (reference sequence). CDR3 length: 18 amino acids. The CDR3 spells CASSFLTQGAAGNQPQHF. The CDR3 DNA is TGTGCCAGCAGTTTCCTCACACAGGGGGCGGCGGGCAATCAGCCCCAGCATTTT.

V usage is TRBV5-4 and J usage is TRBJ2-1, with a weak D call TRBD2 (6 bases). This CDR3 spans 15 amino acids. CDR1 is SGHNT, CDR2 YYREEE, per germline (reference sequence). V was trimmed by 4 bases and J by 4 bases, leaving 15 bases between them. The CDR3 loop is CASSPPPSAYNEQFF. In nucleotides, the CDR3 is TGTGCCAGCAGCCCTCCCCCTAGCGCGTACAATGAGCAGTTCTTC.

J is TRBJ2-7 and V is TRBV4-1; 7 positions agree with TRBD2. CDR1 and CDR2 (germline): MGHRA, YSYEKL. V shed 1 base and J 4 bases; nucleotides not matched to a gene: 22. This CDR3 has 20 residues. The chain's CDR3 is CASSQGLGRLATQGGYEQYF. DNA for the CDR3: TGCGCCAGCAGCCAAGGGTTGGGCAGACTAGCAACCCAGGGAGGGTACGAGCAGTACTTC.

V usage is TRBV2 and J usage is TRBJ1-2; weak D call: TRBD1 (5 bases). V was pared by 11 bases and J by 7 bases, with 17 bases between. Germline V CDR1 and CDR2: SNHLY, FYNNEI. CDR3 length equals 12 residues. The CDR3 region has the DNA TGTGCCGGAAAACGGGCAGGGTTTGGCTACACCTTC. It encodes CAGKRAGFGYTF.

This rearrangement joins TRBV10-1 to TRBJ2-1, with 9 bases lining up with TRBD2. The V gene's germline CDR1 is WNHNN and CDR2 SYGVQD (reference sequence). This CDR3 spans 20 amino acids. Trimming at V came to 4 bases and at J to 4 bases, leaving 20 bases not matched to a gene. Here the CDR3 reads CASSAGGAVPSGTPYNEQFF. CDR3 bases: TGCGCCAGCAGTGCAGGGGGGGCAGTGCCTAGCGGGACCCCATACAATGAGCAGTTCTTC.

This sequence joins TRBV7-9 and TRBJ1-1; D not certain. This CDR3 is 13 amino acids long. Germline V lookup: CDR1 SEHNR, CDR2 FQNEAQ (reference sequence). The ends were cut back, 8 bases at V and 1 base at J, with 11 bases in the middle. This CDR3 is CASGRGKNTEAFF. DNA for the CDR3: TGTGCCAGCGGTAGAGGGAAGAACACTGAAGCTTTCTTT. The full variable domain, in which reference TRBV7-9 and TRBJ1-1 provide the parts outside the CDR3, is DTGVSQNPRHKITKRGQNVTFRCDPISEHNRLYWYRQTLGQGPEFLTYFQNEAQLEKSRLLSDRFSAERPKGSFSTLEIQRTEQGDSAMYLCASGRGKNTEAFFGQGTRLTVV.

The chain carries TRBV27 and TRBJ2-1; TRBD2 agrees at 12 bases. The CDR3 extends over 13 amino acids. Germline CDR1 and CDR2: MNHEY and SMNVEV (reference sequence). J was trimmed by 6 bases and V by 6 bases; bases with no gene match: 0. Here the CDR3 reads CASRGLAGNEQFF. CDR3 DNA: TGTGCCAGCAGGGGACTAGCGGGCAATGAGCAGTTCTTC.

This clone was counted once. This rearrangement joins TRBV6-5 to TRBJ1-2; D is undetermined. Per the germline V gene, CDR1 is MNHEY and CDR2 is SVGAGI. Deletions cut 11 bases from V and 3 bases from J, with 16 bases between. The CDR3 totals 13 residues. CDR3 bases: TGTGCCGGGAGGGCCGGTGGGGACTATGGCTACACCTTC. Translation: CAGRAGGDYGYTF.

The chain links TRBV28 to TRBJ1-2, with D possibly being TRBD1 (6 bases). Germline CDR1 MDHEN, CDR2 SYDVKM. V was cut by 5 bases and J by 4 bases, with 26 bases left in between. The CDR3 loop spans 18 amino acids. CDR3 sequence (DNA): TGTGCCAGCAGTCATCCGGTACAAACAGGGAGGGTTGGCTATGGCTACACCTTC. Its protein product is CASSHPVQTGRVGYGYTF.

The CDR3 here is CASSGGANNEQFF. Here the CDR3 DNA reads TGTGCCAGCAGCGGAGGAGCCAACAATGAGCAGTTCTTC. The V and J genes are TRBV5-4 and TRBJ2-1; tentatively, D is TRBD2 (5 bases). V lost 4 bases, J lost 5 bases, and 10 bases lay in between. The CDR3 totals 13 residues. Germline loops: CDR1 SGHNT, CDR2 YYREEE (reference sequence).

CDR3 bases: TGTGCCACCAGTGACCCCGTAGCGGGGACTAGCACAGATACGCAGTATTTT. Translating gives CATSDPVAGTSTDTQYF. J is TRBJ2-3 and V is TRBV24-1; 8 bases match TRBD2. This CDR3 has 17 amino acids. The germline V gene encodes CDR1 KGHDR and CDR2 SFDVKD. V shed 4 bases and J 0 bases; nucleotides not matched to a gene: 8.

The chain is built from TRBV28 and TRBJ1-1; tentative D call: TRBD1 (6 bases). The CDR3 loop spans 13 amino acids. V lost 10 bases and J 1 base, leaving 13 bases between the germline ends. Germline lookup yields CDR1 MDHEN and CDR2 SYDVKM. The CDR3 region has the DNA TGTGCCATCATAAGACAGGCGAACACTGAAGCTTTCTTT. The encoded protein is CAIIRQANTEAFF.

The V call is TRBV7-2, the J call TRBJ2-7; no clear D. V lost 2 bases to trimming and J lost 0 bases, with 11 bases between them. The CDR3 extends over 15 amino acids. Germline values: CDR1 SGHTA, CDR2 FQGNSA. The CDR3 DNA reads as TGTGCCAGCAGCTTATTGGCTGTAAGCTCCTACGAGCAGTACTTC. It yields the protein CASSLLAVSSYEQYF.

The chain is built from TRBV7-9 and TRBJ1-1, with D unclear. The length of the CDR3 is 15 residues. Germline CDR1 SEHNR, CDR2 FQNEAQ (reference sequence). V was pared by 1 base and J by 1 base, with 10 bases between. DNA of the CDR3: TGTGCCAGCAGCTTAGGTCACCCGGGGAACACTGAAGCTTTCTTT. Its translation is CASSLGHPGNTEAFF.

The J gene is TRBJ2-1, the V gene TRBV19, with 10 positions matching TRBD1. CDR1 is LNHDA, CDR2 SQIVND, per germline (reference sequence). After removal of 9 bases from V and 6 bases from J, the junction contained 5 bases not matched to a gene. The CDR3 runs 13 residues. Here the CDR3 reads CASQGQGSNEQFF. DNA for the CDR3: TGTGCCAGCCAGGGACAGGGGTCCAATGAGCAGTTCTTC.

This rearrangement joins TRBV2 to TRBJ1-2; 8 bases are shared with TRBD1. The CDR3 is 14 amino acids. The V and J ends lost 8 bases and 3 bases, in that order; junction bases with no gene match: 8. Germline V lookup: CDR1 SNHLY, CDR2 FYNNEI. The CDR3 DNA sequence: TGTGCCAGCTTCCCACAGGGGGGATACTATGGCTACACCTTC. Amino acids: CASFPQGGYYGYTF.

The chain couples TRBV10-1 to TRBJ2-1, with TRBD1 matching over 9 bases. Germline CDR1 reads WNHNN; CDR2 reads SYGVQD (reference sequence). This CDR3 comprises 16 residues. V shed 3 bases, J shed 3 bases, and the junction held 6 bases outside the gene matches. This CDR3 is CASSDPGTGNYNEQFF. CDR3 bases: TGCGCCAGCAGTGATCCTGGGACAGGGAACTACAATGAGCAGTTCTTC.

The rearrangement links TRBV20-1 to TRBJ2-5; D is undetermined. Germline V gene lookup returns CDR1 DFQATT and CDR2 SNEGSKA (reference sequence). The CDR3 sequence is 12 residues long. The V and J ends lost 3 bases and 1 base respectively, with 6 bases between them. Here the CDR3 reads CSASHSQETQYF. CDR3 bases: TGCAGTGCTAGTCACAGCCAAGAGACCCAGTACTTC.

V and J are TRBV18 and TRBJ2-7; 10 bases align to TRBD2. J lost 2 bases, V lost 3 bases, and 10 bases had no gene match. Looked up from germline, CDR1 is KGHSH and CDR2 is LQKENI. The CDR3 loop spans 17 amino acids. CDR3 nucleotide sequence: TGTGCCAGCTCACCGACCCGCGTAGCGGGAGGCACCTACGAGCAGTACTTC. Translated: CASSPTRVAGGTYEQYF. Full variable domain (remainder filled in from reference TRBV18 and TRBJ2-7): NAGVMQNPRHLVRRRGQEARLRCSPMKGHSHVYWYRQLPEEGLKFMVYLQKENIIDESGMPKERFSAEFPKEGPSILRIQQVVRGDSAAYFCASSPTRVAGGTYEQYFGPGTRLTVT.

This chain connects TRBV7-8 to TRBJ2-2; weak D call: TRBD2 (5 bases). V gave up 5 bases and J gave up 0 bases, with 13 bases separating them. CDR1 is SGHVS and CDR2 is FQNEAQ in the germline V gene. The CDR3 runs 16 residues. CDR3 bases: TGTGCCAGCAGCCCCCTGGAGGACCCGAACACCGGGGAGCTGTTTTTT. It is translated as CASSPLEDPNTGELFF. The entire variable domain, with the rest obtained from reference TRBV7-8 and TRBJ2-2, is as follows: GAGVSQSPRYKVAKRGQDVALRCDPISGHVSLFWYQQALGQGPEFLTYFQNEAQLDKSGLPSDRFFAERPEGSVSTLKIQRTQQEDSAVYLCASSPLEDPNTGELFFGEGSRLTVL.

The chain is built from TRBV5-1 and TRBJ1-2; TRBD1 matches at 11 bases. This CDR3 comprises 15 residues. J gave up 4 bases and V 4 bases, and 6 bases lay outside the gene matches. Germline loops: CDR1 SGHRS, CDR2 YFSETQ. CDR3 coding DNA: TGCGCCAGCAGCCGGTCCGGGACAGGGGGCTATGGCTACACCTTC. Its translation is CASSRSGTGGYGYTF. Complete variable domain (other parts from reference TRBV5-1 and TRBJ1-2): KAGVTQTPRYLIKTRGQQVTLSCSPISGHRSVSWYQQTPGQGLQFLFEYFSETQRNKGNFPGRFSGRQFSNSRSEMNVSTLELGDSALYLCASSRSGTGGYGYTFGSGTRLTVV.

This chain connects TRBV9 to TRBJ2-2; D not certain. The CDR3 is made up of 14 amino acids. Germline CDR1 SGDLS, CDR2 YYNGEE. Trimming left V 0 bases short and J 6 bases short, with 9 bases between. CDR3 nucleotide sequence: TGTGCCAGCAGCGTAGCTCTCCTTGCCGGGGAGCTGTTTTTT. It codes for CASSVALLAGELFF.

V gene TRBV30 combines with J gene TRBJ1-2; D is unresolved. Trimming removed 1 base from V and 7 bases from J, with 13 bases in between. This CDR3 region has 13 residues. Germline loops: CDR1 GTSNPN, CDR2 SVGIG (reference sequence). In DNA, the CDR3 is TGTGCCTGGAGTGGGTCCCCAGGTAGTGGCTACACCTTC. As protein: CAWSGSPGSGYTF.

The genes are TRBV5-5 and TRBJ2-7; D remains ambiguous. The V gene lost 0 bases and the J gene lost 2 bases, with 6 bases spanning the gap. The germline gives CDR1 SGHKS, CDR2 YYEKEE (reference sequence). This CDR3 is built from 13 residues. In nucleotides, the CDR3 is TGTGCCAGCAGCTTGGGGCTCCCCTACGAGCAGTACTTC. It yields the protein CASSLGLPYEQYF.